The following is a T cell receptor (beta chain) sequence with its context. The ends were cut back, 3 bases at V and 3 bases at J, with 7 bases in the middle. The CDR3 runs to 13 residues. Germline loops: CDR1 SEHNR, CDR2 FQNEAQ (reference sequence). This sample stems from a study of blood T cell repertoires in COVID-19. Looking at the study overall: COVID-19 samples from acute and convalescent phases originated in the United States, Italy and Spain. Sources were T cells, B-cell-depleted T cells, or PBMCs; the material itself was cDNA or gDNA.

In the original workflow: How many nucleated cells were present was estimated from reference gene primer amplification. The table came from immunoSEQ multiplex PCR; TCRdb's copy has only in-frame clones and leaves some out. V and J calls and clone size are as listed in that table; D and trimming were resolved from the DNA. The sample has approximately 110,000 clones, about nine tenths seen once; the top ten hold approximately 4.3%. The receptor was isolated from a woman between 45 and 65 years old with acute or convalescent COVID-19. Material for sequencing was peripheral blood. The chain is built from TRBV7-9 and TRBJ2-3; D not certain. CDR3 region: CASSFPGTDTQYF. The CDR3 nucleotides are TGTGCCAGCAGCTTCCCCGGGACAGATACGCAGTATTTT.